This T cell receptor beta chain was sequenced in a study of beta chain features in type 1 diabetes (dated by TCRdb to 2017 to 2018). As for the study more broadly: Patients and healthy donors did not differ in mean age, gender distribution, total cell number or subset yield. Naive and central memory subsets were obtained from all 30 or so donors, but regulatory and stem cell-like memory subsets were isolated from only 8 patients and roughly eight healthy donors. In the study, TCRB repertoires of sorted circulating CD4+ T cell subsets from recently diagnosed type 1 diabetes patients were compared with those of matched healthy donors. A total of 90 million to 130 million sorted cells were examined across all samples, and a strong correlation was observed between cell number per subset and RNA yield. Broader findings and caveats from the paper: At VDJ recombination sites, type 1 diabetes patients had fewer insertions and more deleted nucleotides, which implies abnormalities in thymic rearrangement. Because cDNA rather than genomic DNA was sequenced, highly expressing activated cells could have been over-represented, although no difference in activation and CD3 levels was found between groups. PCR might favor shorter templates, but patient and control samples were amplified and corrected together, so any skew would affect both groups equally. The naive, central memory and regulatory TCRB repertoires appeared to resemble one another more closely among patients than among healthy donors. A moderate but significant shortening of TCRB CDR3 length was observed in type 1 diabetes patients in all four CD4+ subsets. HLA sub-analyses involved small numbers of individuals, so any influence of HLA type on TCRB rearrangement remained unresolved.

Each donor gave one peripheral blood draw, approximately 120 mL on average, collected into heparinised tubes. Naive, central memory, regulatory and stem cell-like memory CD4+ T cells were sorted on a BD FACSAria II using a panel including CD45RO, CCR7, CD25, CD127, CD95 and CD27. Purity was above 98% for every sorted population. PBMCs were separated immediately by Lymphoprep density gradient centrifugation and were stained directly, without being cultured. So that batch effects would be minimized, each experiment stained and sorted samples in pairs, pairing one healthy donor with one patient. The entire isolated RNA was reverse transcribed using the High Capacity cDNA Reverse Transcription Kit, and thus expressed TCRB transcripts were sequenced. Deep immunoSEQ sequencing was performed on naive, central memory and regulatory T cell samples, with an average of around 3.4 million total reads per sample. Sorted cells were lysed in RLT buffer, and RNA was extracted using DNase-treated RNeasy Micro or Mini kits according to cell number. To prevent cross-contamination, every cell subset was processed on its own, while patient and healthy donor samples were processed together. Using the immunoSEQ multiplex PCR, TCRB sequences were amplified from cDNA into 87-bp fragments spanning the CDR3 region. The amplicons were sequenced using the Illumina HiSeq platform. In the source study's methods: PCR bias was computationally corrected using synthetic template baselines, reads within Hamming distance 2 were collapsed, and singletons that could not be merged were discarded. Reads were aligned against IMGT to assign V, D and J genes, CDR3 length and insertions or deletions at six rearrangement sites. Within each subset, clonotype counts were normalized to sorted cell number, and only after that were true diversity and Gini coefficients computed with the tcR R package. The overlap coefficient, calculated on TCRB nucleotide sequences, was used to quantify repertoire sharing. As stored in TCRdb, this immuneACCESS dataset retains in-frame rearrangements with V and J assigned. A fraction of the clones does not appear; measured against another copy, unresolved V genes explain less than half of the discrepancy, and the remainder lacks a known reason. That table furnishes V, J and clone size, whereas the DNA furnished D and trimming. Within this sample are about 140,000 clones, with roughly 9.7% of them counted one time only. In total, the top ten clones hold 0.65% of the sample.

This clone was seen a few times. The specificity of this receptor is unknown. Base qualities are not provided; no much larger clone lies one nucleotide away. The V end loses 2 bases and the J end loses 2 bases, and a stretch of 10 bases separates them. CDR1 SGHRS and CDR2 YFSETQ were looked up in the germline V gene. Counted from cysteine to phenylalanine, this CDR3 has 14 amino acids. The DNA shown is the 42-base CDR3, in frame from base 1. The material sequenced was central memory CD4+ T cells from blood. The chain was built from TRBV5-1 and TRBJ1-1, with the D gene uncertain. The sequence came from a woman between 35 and 50 years old in good health. The sequenced DNA is TGCGCCAGCAGCTTCGGGGAGATAAACACTGAAGCTTTCTTT. It is translated as CASSFGEINTEAFF.